The text below deals with one TCR beta chain. This likely reflects a read error, since a far larger clone is one base away. Since the CDR3 does not end with the conserved phenylalanine or tryptophan, this likely comes from a read error. Source study methods: In the immunoSEQ data, sequences were junction-only and lacked quality scores, so filtering differed. The table came from immunoSEQ multiplex PCR; TCRdb's copy has only in-frame clones and leaves some out. V and J calls and clone size follow that table, whereas D and trimming were derived from the DNA. In the table there are fewer than 700,000 clones, around three quarters of which are singletons. This sample is drawn from a study of shared clonotypes between healthy human individuals. Germline CDR1 MNHEY, CDR2 SVGAGI. CDR3 length equals 15 residues. J gave up 5 bases and V 0 bases, and 6 bases lay outside the gene matches.

The V and J genes are TRBV6-5 and TRBJ2-7; 8 nucleotides line up with TRBD2. The sequence was obtained from a woman aged 40 to 50 in good health. Some clones in this sample may be carry-over from other donors' samples. Sequenced sample: PBMCs. The chain's CDR3 is CASSYSAGGSDEQYL. As DNA, the CDR3 is TGTGCCAGCAGTTACTCTGCGGGAGGTTCGGACGAGCAGTACCTC.